This T cell receptor beta chain was identified during a study of metastatic and nonmetastatic thyroid tumors. Study-wide context: Blood and tumor or nodule tissue repertoires from malignant and benign thyroid patients were compared.

This clone was picked up many times. Authors' data handling: Differences in CDR3 between clinicopathological groups were drawn on to build a classifier intended to discriminate distant-metastatic papillary thyroid cancer patients. Using MiXCR, TCRdb reanalyzed the PCR reads. The V and J calls come from TCRdb's annotation, not from the publication. The table shows around 65,000 clones, with 11% to 15% occurring only once. The CDR3 contains 15 residues. With 1 base removed from V and 6 bases from J, the gap between germline ends came to 14 bases. Looked up from germline, CDR1 is SGHRS and CDR2 is YFSETQ. No treatment had been given to any patient before thyroid surgery.

The TCR comes from a male donor with papillary thyroid cancer or a benign thyroid nodule (not recorded which). Some clones in this sample may be carry-over from other donors' samples. What was sequenced was blood. The V gene is TRBV5-1, the J gene TRBJ2-1; TRBD2 might be the D (9 bases). The CDR3 protein is CASSLPSGTGNEQFF. The CDR3 region has the DNA TGCGCCAGCAGCTTGCCTAGCGGGACAGGCAATGAGCAGTTCTTC.